This T cell receptor (beta chain) emerged from a study of early T cells in non-severe SARS-CoV-2 infection. Study at large: Chains were not paired, and sequencing was done on bulk RNA from unsorted whole blood.

CDR1 and CDR2 (germline): LNHDA, SQIVND (reference sequence). The CDR3 sequence is 14 residues long. V trimming: 7 bases; J trimming: 6 bases; junction bases outside the gene matches: 8. Whole-study findings and limits: Database matching using VDJdb favored anti-spike CD8 responses, with private and CD4 specificities left missing.

Turning to this clonotype: The antigen is unknown.

The TCR library protocol attached unique molecular identifiers to the individual cDNA molecules. One entry per CDR3 protein results from TCRdb running MiXCR on the 5' RACE reads. This sample has 85,000 to 90,000 distinct CDR3 sequences; about 15% occur once, and the top ten carry roughly 0.6%. Sequencing was done on a sample of whole blood. This sequence joins TRBV19 and TRBJ1-3; 8 bases fit TRBD1. The sequence derives from an adult who was a healthcare worker with PCR-confirmed SARS-CoV-2 infection or an uninfected control (not recorded which). CDR3 loop: CASTADRGENTIYF. The DNA for the CDR3 is TGTGCCAGTACCGCCGACAGGGGAGAAAACACCATATATTTT.